Below, 12 T cell receptor beta chains from the same sample are listed, as sequenced in a study of OX40 agonist ivuxolimab in advanced cancers. Some clones are missing from TCRdb's copy, which holds only in-frame ones; the method was immunoSEQ multiplex PCR. This table has about 35,000 clones, around 85% appearing once. The source material was CD4+ or CD8+ T cells sorted from blood, sampled in a trial of the OX40 agonist ivuxolimab. These receptors were taken from an adult with an advanced solid tumor such as melanoma, head and neck, liver or kidney cancer.

The chain is built from TRBV6-5 and TRBJ2-5; no firm D call. The CDR3 has 15 amino acids. Trimming shortened V by 11 bases and J by 2 bases, and 21 bases separated the two germline ends. The germline gives CDR1 MNHEY, CDR2 SVGAGI. In nucleotides, the CDR3 is TGTGCCGGCCACTGCGCTCTAGTTTTACAAGAGACCCAGTACTTC. It translates to CAGHCALVLQETQYF.

The chain uses TRBV7-9 and TRBJ2-5, with D tentatively TRBD1 (6 bases). Germline V lookup: CDR1 SEHNR, CDR2 FQNEAQ (reference sequence). V was pared by 5 bases and J by 5 bases, with 15 bases between. CDR3 length equals 14 residues. The CDR3 sequence is CASSPSGQGETQYF. The CDR3 bases are TGTGCCAGCAGCCCCTCCGGGCAGGGGGAGACCCAGTACTTC. The full variable domain, in which reference TRBV7-9 and TRBJ2-5 provide the parts outside the CDR3, is DTGVSQNPRHKITKRGQNVTFRCDPISEHNRLYWYRQTLGQGPEFLTYFQNEAQLEKSRLLSDRFSAERPKGSFSTLEIQRTEQGDSAMYLCASSPSGQGETQYFGPGTRLLVL.

The chain carries TRBV9 and TRBJ1-2; D is unclear. This CDR3 has 13 amino acids. V lost 5 bases and J lost 6, with 14 bases in between. Germline assignment: CDR1 SGDLS and CDR2 YYNGEE. The CDR3 nucleotides are TGTGCCAGCAGTGCTCCACTTAGGCATGGCTACACCTTC. It is translated as CASSAPLRHGYTF.

This CDR3 is CAWSILRGQSPLHF. CDR3 nucleotide sequence: TGTGCCTGGAGTATCTTACGGGGTCAATCACCCCTCCACTTT. The gene calls are TRBV30 and TRBJ1-6, with D hard to call. The CDR3 spans 14 residues. Trimming shortened V by 2 bases and J by 10 bases, and 15 bases separated the two germline ends. The V gene's germline CDR1 is GTSNPN and CDR2 SVGIG (reference sequence).

This chain connects TRBV7-9 to TRBJ2-3; TRBD1 matches 8 bases. J was trimmed by 1 base and V by 3 bases; bases with no gene match: 3. The length of the CDR3 is 15 residues. The germline gives CDR1 SEHNR, CDR2 FQNEAQ (reference sequence). Written as DNA, the CDR3 is TGTGCCAGCAGCTTGGAGACAGGGGGCACAGATACGCAGTATTTT. Translating it yields CASSLETGGTDTQYF.

V usage is TRBV5-6 and J usage is TRBJ2-7; no definite D call. The V and J ends lost 1 base and 4 bases respectively, with 12 bases between them. In germline, CDR1 is SGHDT, CDR2 YYEEEE. CDR3 length: 14 residues. Here the CDR3 DNA reads TGTGCCAGCAGCTTGTTGCCCCCCCGATACGAGCAGTACTTC. This sequence encodes CASSLLPPRYEQYF. The entire variable domain, with the rest obtained from reference TRBV5-6 and TRBJ2-7, is as follows: DAGVTQSPTHLIKTRGQQVTLRCSPKSGHDTVSWYQQALGQGPQFIFQYYEEEERQRGNFPDRFSGHQFPNYSSELNVNALLLGDSALYLCASSLLPPRYEQYFGPGTRLTVT.

CDR3 loop: CASSGGAAGNTIYF. CDR3 coding DNA: TGTGCCAGCTCGGGGGGCGCTGCCGGAAACACCATATATTTT. The chain recombines TRBV6-5 with TRBJ1-3; D might be TRBD1 (6 bases). The CDR3 sequence is 14 residues long. Germline CDR1 is MNHEY and CDR2 is SVGAGI. The V and J ends lost 8 bases and 4 bases respectively, with 15 bases between them.

The chain uses TRBV19 and TRBJ2-5; TRBD1 might be the D (6 bases). The CDR3 length is 14 residues. Trimming shortened V by 4 bases and J by 9 bases, and 18 bases separated the two germline ends. CDR1 LNHDA and CDR2 SQIVND come from the germline V gene (reference sequence). This CDR3 is CASSTRDKEVSQYF. The CDR3 bases are TGTGCCAGTAGTACCCGGGACAAGGAGGTCTCCCAGTACTTC.

V and J are TRBV28 and TRBJ2-7, with a possible D match to TRBD2 (6 bases). V shed 7 bases and J shed 3 bases, with 13 bases lying between them. The germline CDR1 and CDR2 sequences are MDHEN and SYDVKM. The CDR3 runs to 13 residues. CDR3 nucleotides: TGTGCCAGCACCCGGAGGGGACTCTACGAGCAGTACTTC. This sequence encodes CASTRRGLYEQYF.

This clone came up a few times. This chain joins TRBV2 and TRBJ2-3; TRBD1 matches 7 bases. The CDR3 has 12 amino acids. The germline V gene encodes CDR1 SNHLY and CDR2 FYNNEI. Germline trimming cut 6 bases from V and 6 bases from J; bases unmatched to any gene: 3. The CDR3 nucleotides are TGTGCCAGCAGCTCACAGGGGGATACGCAGTATTTT. It specifies CASSSQGDTQYF.

The rearrangement uses TRBV10-3 and TRBJ2-7; D remains unclear. Germline loops: CDR1 ENHRY, CDR2 SYGVKD. Trimming took off 5 bases at V and 5 bases at J, with 7 bases between the two ends. This CDR3 spans 11 amino acids. The CDR3 DNA is TGTGCCATCAGTTCAAGAGACGAGCAGTACTTC. This gives the protein CAISSRDEQYF.

This clone came up once. The V call is TRBV29-1, the J call TRBJ2-5, with 8 bases fitting TRBD1. CDR1 is SQVTM, CDR2 ANQGSEA, per germline. After removal of 6 bases from V and 0 bases from J, the junction contained 18 bases not matched to a gene. The CDR3 totals 18 residues. The CDR3: CSVSGRGLETSYQETQYF. In DNA, the CDR3 is TGCAGCGTGTCTGGCAGGGGGCTTGAGACCAGTTACCAAGAGACCCAGTACTTC.